These 21 T cell receptor beta chains were sequenced from one sample in a study of T-cell memory formation after mild COVID-19. Each CDR3 protein gets one entry after TCRdb re-called the 5' RACE reads with MiXCR. The table has over 120,000 distinct CDR3 sequences, 19% seen once. The sequencing input was PBMCs or a T cell subset sorted from them (not recorded which). The source is an adult woman who had mild COVID-19 (a few samples of this study predate the infection). Cell type and time point are not known.

This clonotype was seen a few times. The chain is built from TRBV24-1 and TRBJ2-5; 7 nucleotides line up with TRBD1. Trimming took 7 bases from V and 5 from J; bases not matched to a gene: 12. Germline CDR1 KGHDR, CDR2 SFDVKD. This CDR3 spans 15 amino acids. CDR3 protein: CATSARDRDRETQYF. The DNA of the CDR3 is TGTGCCACCAGCGCCAGGGACAGAGATAGGGAGACCCAGTACTTC.

This clonotype came up many times. CDR3 loop: CSVMTGSEAFF. CDR3 coding DNA: TGCAGCGTGATGACAGGTTCTGAAGCTTTCTTT. The chain couples TRBV29-1 to TRBJ1-1; perhaps TRBD1 as D (6 bases). The CDR3 extends over 11 amino acids. The V gene's germline CDR1 is SQVTM and CDR2 ANQGSEA. With 6 bases removed from V and 6 bases from J, the gap between germline ends came to 11 bases.

This clonotype was found a few times. The rearrangement links TRBV7-3 to TRBJ2-1; D may be TRBD2 (6 bases). Trimming shortened V by 5 bases and J by 6 bases, and 11 bases separated the two germline ends. Germline V CDR1 and CDR2: SGHTA, FQGTGA. This CDR3 spans 13 amino acids. CDR3 sequence: CASSPSSANEQFF. CDR3 bases: TGTGCCAGCAGCCCCTCTAGCGCCAATGAGCAGTTCTTC.

The CDR3 DNA is TGTGCCAGCAGCCAGGGGGGCGGCGTCGGAGCTTTCTTT. This gives the protein CASSQGGGVGAFF. The rearrangement joins TRBV14 to TRBJ1-1; weak D call: TRBD1 (6 bases). V was shortened by 3 bases and J by 10 bases, with 15 bases between the two germline ends. The CDR3 is 13 amino acids. The V gene's germline CDR1 is SGHDN and CDR2 FVKESK.

The chain uses TRBV5-1 and TRBJ1-1, with D tentatively TRBD1 (6 bases). Per germline, CDR1 SGHRS and CDR2 YFSETQ. CDR3 length equals 13 residues. Trimming removed 1 base at V and 5 bases at J, with 9 bases between. CDR3 sequence: CASSLQGMTEAFF. The CDR3 coding sequence is TGCGCCAGCAGCTTGCAGGGGATGACTGAAGCTTTCTTT.

The chain uses TRBV5-1 and TRBJ2-7; D is possibly TRBD1 or TRBD2 (5 bases each). Germline values: CDR1 SGHRS, CDR2 YFSETQ. This CDR3 contains 17 residues. V was trimmed by 0 bases and J by 2 bases, leaving 18 bases between them. The DNA of the CDR3 is TGCGCCAGCAGCTTGGGGCCCGTTGGGGGTGCGACCTACGAGCAGTACTTC. This sequence encodes CASSLGPVGGATYEQYF.

The gene calls are TRBV11-2 and TRBJ2-2, with 7 bases identical to TRBD2. V was clipped by 5 bases and J by 5 bases; unmatched bases: 8. CDR3 size: 15 residues. Germline V gives CDR1 SGHAT, CDR2 FQNNGV. CDR3 amino acids: CASSPGLVRTGELFF. The CDR3 nucleotides read TGTGCCAGCAGCCCCGGACTAGTCCGGACCGGGGAGCTGTTTTTT.

V and J are TRBV28 and TRBJ2-1, with 9 bases identical to TRBD1. This CDR3 region has 15 residues. V gave up 3 bases and J gave up 4 bases; unmatched junction bases: 4. Germline CDR1 reads MDHEN; CDR2 reads SYDVKM. DNA of the CDR3: TGTGCCAGCAGTTTGGCCGGACAGGGGTACAATGAGCAGTTCTTC. Protein sequence: CASSLAGQGYNEQFF.

V and J are TRBV4-2 and TRBJ1-2, with D possibly matching TRBD1 (5 bases). Trimming removed 4 bases from V and 6 bases from J, with 12 bases in between. Germline-derived CDR1 and CDR2 are LGHNA and YNFKEQ. This CDR3 comprises 13 residues. CDR3 in amino acids: CASSRDSSDGYTF. The CDR3 nucleotides read TGTGCCAGCAGCCGAGACAGTTCGGATGGCTACACCTTC.

CDR3 protein: CASSQTGSNQPQHF. The CDR3 DNA follows: TGTGCCAGCAGCCAGACAGGGAGCAATCAGCCCCAGCATTTT. The V and J genes are TRBV7-9 and TRBJ1-5; TRBD1 aligns across 7 bases. This CDR3 spans 14 amino acids. The V segment lost 5 bases and the J segment 1 base; nucleotides outside the gene matches: 2. Germline V CDR1 and CDR2: SEHNR, FQNEAQ (reference sequence).

V is TRBV29-1 and J is TRBJ2-1; the match to TRBD2 covers 11 bases. CDR3 size: 14 residues. CDR1 is SQVTM and CDR2 is ANQGSEA in the germline V gene. V shed 4 bases and J 4 bases; nucleotides not matched to a gene: 3. CDR3 region: CSVVGLAEYNEQFF. DNA for the CDR3: TGCAGCGTTGTGGGACTAGCGGAGTACAATGAGCAGTTCTTC.

The sample holds many counts of this clonotype. The J gene is TRBJ2-1, the V gene TRBV20-1; 7 bases are a match to TRBD2. This CDR3 has 14 amino acids. Germline V gives CDR1 DFQATT, CDR2 SNEGSKA (reference sequence). The J segment lost 6 bases and the V segment lost 0 bases, leaving 5 bases of the junction unmatched. The CDR3 here is CSARDSRTSNEQFF. In DNA form, the CDR3 reads TGCAGTGCTAGAGATTCCCGGACTAGCAATGAGCAGTTCTTC.

This clonotype was observed a handful of times. The chain links TRBV6-2 or TRBV6-3 to TRBJ2-2; D not certain. V lost 8 bases to trimming and J lost 0 bases, with 10 bases between them. The CDR3 extends over 14 amino acids. Germline CDR1 reads MNHEY; CDR2 reads SVGEGT. CDR3 in amino acids: CASRDTANTGELFF. The DNA of the CDR3 is TGTGCCAGCCGTGACACCGCGAACACCGGGGAGCTGTTTTTT.

The gene calls are TRBV4-1 and TRBJ2-3; 7 positions agree with TRBD2. The CDR3 has 16 residues. With V trimmed by 4 bases and J by 3 bases, 10 bases remained unmatched. Germline-derived CDR1 and CDR2 are MGHRA and YSYEKL. CDR3 sequence: CASSPLGLVVTDTQYF. CDR3 nucleotides: TGCGCCAGCAGCCCTCTCGGACTAGTCGTAACAGATACGCAGTATTTT.

The rearrangement uses TRBV29-1 and TRBJ1-1; no clear D. Germline-derived CDR1 and CDR2 are SQVTM and ANQGSEA. Trimming removed 5 bases at V and 0 bases at J, with 16 bases between. The CDR3 length is 15 residues. The CDR3 nucleotides read TGCAGCGTTATCGGTCTGGGTTTCATGAACACTGAAGCTTTCTTT. Its protein product is CSVIGLGFMNTEAFF.

This clonotype was observed a few times. The rearrangement links TRBV11-3 to TRBJ2-5; 9 bases are shared with TRBD1. Per germline, CDR1 SGHNT and CDR2 YENEEA. Trimming cost V 5 bases and J 10 bases; bases outside gene matches: 26. The CDR3 is made up of 19 amino acids. In DNA form, the CDR3 reads TGTGCCAGCAGCGGCCGGGACAGGGACCTTAACTCCCCTATCCGGGTCCAGTACTTC. This translates into CASSGRDRDLNSPIRVQYF. Filled out from reference TRBV11-3 and TRBJ2-5, the complete variable domain reads EAGVVQSPRYKIIEKKQPVAFWCNPISGHNTLYWYLQNLGQGPELLIRYENEEAVDDSQLPKDRFSAERLKGVDSTLKIQPAELGDSAVYLCASSGRDRDLNSPIRVQYFGPGTRLLVL.

The chain joins TRBV12-3 or TRBV12-4 to TRBJ1-2; TRBD1 aligns across 7 bases. The CDR3 extends over 14 amino acids. The ends lost 5 bases at V and 3 bases at J; junction bases unmatched: 6. The CDR3 region is CASSRQGGDYGYTF. The CDR3 DNA reads as TGTGCCAGCAGTCGCCAGGGGGGCGACTATGGCTACACCTTC.

In this sample, this clonotype turned up a few times. V is TRBV7-9 and J is TRBJ1-1; D is uncertain. In germline, CDR1 is SEHNR, CDR2 FQNEAQ (reference sequence). Trimming left V 1 base short and J 4 bases short, with 7 bases between. CDR3 length equals 13 residues. CDR3 residues: CASSLGSSTEAFF. For the CDR3, the DNA is TGTGCCAGCAGCTTAGGAAGCAGCACTGAAGCTTTCTTT.

This clonotype has a handful of counts. The chain links TRBV29-1 to TRBJ2-3, with TRBD2 matching 7 bases. This CDR3 contains 15 residues. CDR1 SQVTM and CDR2 ANQGSEA come from the germline V gene. CDR3 region: CSGIREVLSTDTQYF. CDR3 sequence (DNA): TGCAGTGGCATCCGGGAGGTCCTTAGCACAGATACGCAGTATTTT.

The J gene is TRBJ1-1, the V gene TRBV18; 8 bases map to TRBD1. The V gene end was trimmed by 4 bases and the J gene end by 5 bases; junction bases not matched to a gene: 9. Germline CDR1 and CDR2: KGHSH and LQKENI. CDR3 size: 15 residues. The CDR3 DNA follows: TGTGCCAGCTCACTCGGGACAGGCTTGAGGACTGAAGCTTTCTTT. As protein: CASSLGTGLRTEAFF.

In this sample, this clonotype turned up a few times. The chain couples TRBV7-2 to TRBJ2-7; D is possibly TRBD2 (5 bases). Trimming left V 0 bases short and J 2 bases short, with 11 bases between. CDR1 SGHTA and CDR2 FQGNSA come from the germline V gene. CDR3 length: 15 residues. Here the CDR3 reads CASSLASASPYEQYF. The CDR3 DNA follows: TGTGCCAGCAGCTTAGCTAGCGCGTCCCCCTACGAGCAGTACTTC.